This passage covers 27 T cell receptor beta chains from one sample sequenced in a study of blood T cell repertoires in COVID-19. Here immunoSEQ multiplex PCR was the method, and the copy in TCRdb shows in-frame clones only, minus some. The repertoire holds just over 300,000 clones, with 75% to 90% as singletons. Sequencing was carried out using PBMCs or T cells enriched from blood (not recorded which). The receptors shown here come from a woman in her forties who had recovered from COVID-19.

This CDR3 is CASSPSRLPARYEAFF. CDR3 bases: TGTGCCAGCTCGCCCTCGAGGCTGCCGGCCAGATATGAAGCTTTCTTT. The chain couples TRBV18 to TRBJ1-1, with D unresolved. CDR1 and CDR2 (germline): KGHSH, LQKENI. CDR3 length: 16 amino acids. V shed 6 bases and J shed 7 bases, with 24 bases lying between them.

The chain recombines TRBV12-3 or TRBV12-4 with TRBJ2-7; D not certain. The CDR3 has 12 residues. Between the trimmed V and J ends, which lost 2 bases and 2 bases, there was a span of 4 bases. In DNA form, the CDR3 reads TGTGCCAGCAGTTTATATACCTACGAGCAGTACTTC. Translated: CASSLYTYEQYF.

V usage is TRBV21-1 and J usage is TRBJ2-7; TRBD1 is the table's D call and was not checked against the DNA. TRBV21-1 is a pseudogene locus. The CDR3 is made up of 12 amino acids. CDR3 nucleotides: TGTGCCAGCAGGTGGGGGCCCTACGAGCAGTACTTC. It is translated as CASRWGPYEQYF.

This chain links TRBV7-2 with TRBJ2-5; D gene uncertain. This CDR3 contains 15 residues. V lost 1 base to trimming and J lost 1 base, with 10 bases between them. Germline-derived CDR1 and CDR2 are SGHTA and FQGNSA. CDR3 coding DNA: TGTGCCAGCAGCTTAGGTTGGTCTATCCAAGAGACCCAGTACTTC. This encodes CASSLGWSIQETQYF.

This CDR3 reads CASRPAGGSTDTQYF. The CDR3 DNA is TGTGCCAGCAGGCCGGCCGGGGGGAGCACAGATACGCAGTATTTT. V is TRBV7-6 and J is TRBJ2-3, with TRBD2 matching 7 bases. Germline-derived CDR1 and CDR2 are SGHVS and FNYEAQ. The ends lost 6 bases at V and 0 bases at J; junction bases unmatched: 6. The CDR3 loop spans 15 amino acids.

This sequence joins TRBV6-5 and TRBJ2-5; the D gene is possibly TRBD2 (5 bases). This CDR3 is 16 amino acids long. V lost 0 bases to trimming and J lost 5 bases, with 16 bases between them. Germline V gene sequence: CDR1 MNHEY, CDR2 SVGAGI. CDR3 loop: CASSYSTVGVGETQYF. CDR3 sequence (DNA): TGTGCCAGCAGTTACTCGACGGTGGGAGTCGGCGAGACCCAGTACTTC.

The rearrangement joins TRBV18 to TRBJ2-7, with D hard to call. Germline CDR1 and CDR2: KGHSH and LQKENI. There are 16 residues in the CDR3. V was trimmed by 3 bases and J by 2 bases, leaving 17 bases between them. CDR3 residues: CASSPTSGLFPYEQYF. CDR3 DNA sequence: TGTGCCAGCTCACCTACCTCAGGCCTATTTCCCTACGAGCAGTACTTC.

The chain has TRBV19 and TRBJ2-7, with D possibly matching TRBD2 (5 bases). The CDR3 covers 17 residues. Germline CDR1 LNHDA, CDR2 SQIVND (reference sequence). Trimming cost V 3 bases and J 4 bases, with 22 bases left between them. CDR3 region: CASSILVRGRARYEQYF. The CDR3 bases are TGTGCCAGTAGTATCCTCGTAAGAGGGAGAGCTAGGTACGAGCAGTACTTC.

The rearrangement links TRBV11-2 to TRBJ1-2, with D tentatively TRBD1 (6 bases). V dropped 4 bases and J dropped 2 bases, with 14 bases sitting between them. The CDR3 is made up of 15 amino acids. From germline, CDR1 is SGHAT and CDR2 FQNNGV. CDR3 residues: CASSSTPDRNYGYTF. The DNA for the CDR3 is TGTGCCAGCAGCTCGACACCGGACAGAAACTATGGCTACACCTTC.

The CDR3 reads CATSDSGLAGEDTQYF. CDR3 DNA: TGTGCCACCAGTGATTCCGGACTAGCGGGAGAAGATACGCAGTATTTT. This chain uses TRBV24-1 with TRBJ2-3; 13 bases line up with TRBD2. This CDR3 has 16 residues. Trimming cost V 2 bases and J 5 bases; bases outside gene matches: 3. Germline V CDR1 and CDR2: KGHDR, SFDVKD.

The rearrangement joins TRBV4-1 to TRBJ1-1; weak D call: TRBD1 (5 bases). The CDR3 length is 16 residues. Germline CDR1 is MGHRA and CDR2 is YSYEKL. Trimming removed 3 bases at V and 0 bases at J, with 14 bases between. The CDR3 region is CASSHIELRVNTEAFF. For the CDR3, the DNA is TGCGCCAGCAGCCACATTGAACTCAGGGTGAACACTGAAGCTTTCTTT.

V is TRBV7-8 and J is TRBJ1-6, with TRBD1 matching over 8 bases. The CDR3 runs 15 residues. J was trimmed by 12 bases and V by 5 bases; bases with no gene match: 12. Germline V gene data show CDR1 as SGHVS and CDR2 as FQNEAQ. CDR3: CASSIYTDRGIPLHF. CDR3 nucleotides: TGTGCCAGCAGCATATACACAGACAGGGGCATACCCCTCCACTTT.

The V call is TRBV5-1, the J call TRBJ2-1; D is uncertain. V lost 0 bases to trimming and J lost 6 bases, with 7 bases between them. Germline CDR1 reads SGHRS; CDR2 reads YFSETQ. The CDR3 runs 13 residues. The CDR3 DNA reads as TGCGCCAGCAGCTTGGCCTTCTCCAATGAGCAGTTCTTC. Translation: CASSLAFSNEQFF.

The CDR3 here is CASSQDAPGLRREKLFF. Here the CDR3 DNA reads TGTGCCAGCAGCCAAGATGCCCCGGGACTCAGGAGGGAAAAACTGTTTTTT. This rearrangement joins TRBV14 to TRBJ1-4, with TRBD1 as a possible D gene (5 bases). The V and J ends lost 0 bases and 8 bases respectively, with 19 bases between them. The CDR3 consists of 17 residues. Germline values: CDR1 SGHDN, CDR2 FVKESK.

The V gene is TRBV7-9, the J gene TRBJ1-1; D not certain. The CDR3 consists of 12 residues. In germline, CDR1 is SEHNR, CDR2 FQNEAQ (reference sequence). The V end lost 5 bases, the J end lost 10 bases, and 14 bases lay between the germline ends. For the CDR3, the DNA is TGTGCCAGCAGCATAAGGACGGGAGGAGCTTTCTTT. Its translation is CASSIRTGGAFF.

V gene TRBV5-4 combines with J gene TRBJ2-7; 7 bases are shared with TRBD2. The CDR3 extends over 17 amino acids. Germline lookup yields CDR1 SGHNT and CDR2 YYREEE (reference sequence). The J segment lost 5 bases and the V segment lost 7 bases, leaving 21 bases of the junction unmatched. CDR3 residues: CASQKKAGIPLMDEQYF. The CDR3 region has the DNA TGTGCCAGCCAAAAGAAAGCGGGAATCCCCCTGATGGACGAGCAGTACTTC.

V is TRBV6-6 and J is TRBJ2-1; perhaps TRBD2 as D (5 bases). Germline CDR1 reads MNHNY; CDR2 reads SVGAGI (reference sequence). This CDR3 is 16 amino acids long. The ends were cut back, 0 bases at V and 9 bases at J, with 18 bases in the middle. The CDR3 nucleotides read TGTGCCAGCAGTTACTCGGAGGAGCCCCCTGGCTTTGAGCAGTTCTTC. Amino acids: CASSYSEEPPGFEQFF.

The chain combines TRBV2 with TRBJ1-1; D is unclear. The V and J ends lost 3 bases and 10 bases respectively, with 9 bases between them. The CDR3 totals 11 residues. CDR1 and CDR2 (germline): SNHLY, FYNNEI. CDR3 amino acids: CASSDSPSAFF. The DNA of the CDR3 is TGTGCCAGCAGTGACTCCCCGTCAGCTTTCTTT.

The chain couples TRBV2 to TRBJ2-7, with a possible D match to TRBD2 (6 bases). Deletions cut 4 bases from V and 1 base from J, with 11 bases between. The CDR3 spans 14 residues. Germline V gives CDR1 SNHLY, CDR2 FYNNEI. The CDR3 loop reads CASSGLAGSYEQYF. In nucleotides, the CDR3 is TGTGCCAGCAGTGGCCTTGCGGGGTCCTACGAGCAGTACTTC.

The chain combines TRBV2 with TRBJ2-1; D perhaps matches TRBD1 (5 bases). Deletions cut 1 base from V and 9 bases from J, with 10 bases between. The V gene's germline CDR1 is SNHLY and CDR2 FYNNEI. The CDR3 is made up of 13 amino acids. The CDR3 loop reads CASSEESRGEQFF. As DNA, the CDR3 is TGTGCCAGCAGTGAAGAAAGTAGGGGTGAGCAGTTCTTC.

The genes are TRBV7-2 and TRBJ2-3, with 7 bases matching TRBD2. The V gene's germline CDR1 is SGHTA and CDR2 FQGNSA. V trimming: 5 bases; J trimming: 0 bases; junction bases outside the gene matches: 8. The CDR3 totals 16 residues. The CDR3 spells CASSQPSGPSTDTQYF. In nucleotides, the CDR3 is TGTGCCAGCAGCCAGCCTAGCGGTCCTAGCACAGATACGCAGTATTTT.

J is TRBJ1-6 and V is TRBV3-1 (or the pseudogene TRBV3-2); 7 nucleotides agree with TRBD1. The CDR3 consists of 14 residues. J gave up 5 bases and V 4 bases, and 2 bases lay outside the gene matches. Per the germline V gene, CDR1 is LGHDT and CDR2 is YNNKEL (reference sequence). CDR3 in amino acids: CASSRQGDNSPLHF. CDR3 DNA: TGTGCCAGCAGCCGTCAGGGGGATAATTCACCCCTCCACTTT.

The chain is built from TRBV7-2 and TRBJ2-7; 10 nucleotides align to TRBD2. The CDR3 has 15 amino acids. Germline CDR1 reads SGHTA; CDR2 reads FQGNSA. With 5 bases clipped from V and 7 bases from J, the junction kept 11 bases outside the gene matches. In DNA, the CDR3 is TGTGCCAGCAGCGCCTTACTAGCGGGATTAGGGGAGCAGTACTTC. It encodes CASSALLAGLGEQYF.

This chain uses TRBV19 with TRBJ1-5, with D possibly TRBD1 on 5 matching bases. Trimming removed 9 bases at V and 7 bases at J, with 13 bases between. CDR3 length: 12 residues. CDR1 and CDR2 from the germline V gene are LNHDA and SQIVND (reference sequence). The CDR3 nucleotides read TGTGCCAGCTCTTTACAGGACCAGCCCCAGCATTTT. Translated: CASSLQDQPQHF.

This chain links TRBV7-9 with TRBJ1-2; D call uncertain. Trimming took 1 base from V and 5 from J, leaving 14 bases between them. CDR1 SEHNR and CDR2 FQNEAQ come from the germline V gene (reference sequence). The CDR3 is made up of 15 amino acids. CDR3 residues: CASSLGTTIGYGYTF. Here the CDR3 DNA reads TGTGCCAGCAGCTTAGGCACGACTATAGGGTATGGCTACACCTTC.

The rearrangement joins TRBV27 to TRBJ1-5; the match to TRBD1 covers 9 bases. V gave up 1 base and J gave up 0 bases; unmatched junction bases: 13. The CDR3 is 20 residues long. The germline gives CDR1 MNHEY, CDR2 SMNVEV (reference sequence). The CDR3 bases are TGTGCCAGCAGTTTATATGGGGGCGAATTGGACAGGGGTAGCAATCAGCCCCAGCATTTT. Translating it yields CASSLYGGELDRGSNQPQHF.

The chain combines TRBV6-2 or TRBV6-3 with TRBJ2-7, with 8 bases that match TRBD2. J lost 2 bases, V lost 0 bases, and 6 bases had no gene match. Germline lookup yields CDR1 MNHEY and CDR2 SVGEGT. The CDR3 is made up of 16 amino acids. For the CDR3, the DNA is TGTGCCAGCAGTTACTCGCGGGCGGGAGGCGCCTACGAGCAGTACTTC. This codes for CASSYSRAGGAYEQYF.